This TCR beta chain was captured by sequencing in a study of cytomegalovirus exposure and HLA in healthy donors. Study outcomes and limitations: The study put around 180 TCR beta chains on its list as cytomegalovirus-associated.

As for this clone: Its cognate antigen is unknown.

V trimming: 0 bases; J trimming: 1 base; junction bases outside the gene matches: 6. The CDR3 has 17 residues. CDR1 is SGDLS, CDR2 YYNGEE, per germline. The PCR ran on 60 Vbeta and 13 Jbeta primers. Assay used: immunoSEQ multiplex PCR; TCRdb lists only in-frame clones, some missing. The sample shows 150,000 to 200,000 clones, under 85% of them seen only once. The V gene is TRBV9, the J gene TRBJ2-7; 11 positions agree with TRBD2. The sample taken for sequencing was PBMCs. This receptor was obtained from a woman younger than 45 in good health and CMV-seronegative. The CDR3 protein is CASSVGTSGHRSYEQYF. The CDR3 DNA reads as TGTGCCAGCAGCGTAGGGACTAGCGGGCATAGGTCCTACGAGCAGTACTTC. Looking up the rest from reference TRBV9 and TRBJ2-7 gives the full variable domain: DSGVTQTPKHLITATGQRVTLRCSPRSGDLSVYWYQQSLDQGLQFLIQYYNGEERAKGNILERFSAQQFPDLHSELNLSSLELGDSALYFCASSVGTSGHRSYEQYFGPGTRLTVT.